This record covers a single T cell receptor (beta chain). Profiling relied on immunoSEQ multiplex PCR, and the TCRdb table lists in-frame clones only, not all of them. The data hold around 60,000 clones, with about nine tenths observed a single time. The data originate from a study of T cell changes during pregnancy in multiple sclerosis. The material sequenced was peripheral blood, taken in the second trimester of pregnancy. This sequence was found in a female donor in good health, enrolled as a control in a pregnancy study.

The CDR3 DNA is TGTGCCAGCAGTCTACAGGGGAGACGTTCACCCCTCCACTTT. This encodes CASSLQGRRSPLHF. The rearrangement links TRBV28 to TRBJ1-6; 7 nucleotides agree with TRBD1. The ends lost 5 bases at V and 9 bases at J; junction bases unmatched: 7. Looked up from germline, CDR1 is MDHEN and CDR2 is SYDVKM. This CDR3 is 14 amino acids long. The full variable domain, with the rest looked up from reference TRBV28 and TRBJ1-6, is DVKVTQSSRYLVKRTGEKVFLECVQDMDHENMFWYRQDPGLGLRLIYFSYDVKMKEKGDIPEGYSVSREKKERFSLILESASTNQTSMYLCASSLQGRRSPLHFGNGTRLTVT.